This TCR beta chain is drawn from a study of response to subunit inactivated influenza vaccine. This clonotype was seen more than once but under ten times. CDR3 size: 15 residues. Looked up from germline, CDR1 is SEHNR and CDR2 is FQNEAQ (reference sequence). The V end lost 0 bases, the J end lost 8 bases, and 16 bases lay between the germline ends. TCRdb reprocessed the RT-PCR reads with MiXCR, giving one entry per CDR3 protein. This table holds 500,000 to 550,000 distinct CDR3 sequences, around a quarter found once. A further study also used this sample, focusing on T cells expressing NK-cell markers. That report adds: Production of TCR beta cDNA relied on 5'RACE template switching with UMIs. Researchers got TCR beta repertoires out of sorted CD3+CD56+NKG2C+, CD3+CD56+NKG2C- and CD3+CD56-NKG2C+ T cells. Sorting of alpha-beta TCR T cells alone was achieved in several experiments with an anti-gamma-delta TCR antibody. CD8+ T cells in roughly six donors included dominant NKG2C+ clonotypes at roughly 1.0-7.0%.

This chain joins TRBV7-9 and TRBJ1-2; no definite D call. The clonotype was recovered from a man over 45 who received an inactivated influenza vaccine. The sample in question was CD4+ T cells sorted from PBMCs, obtained roughly 12 days after vaccination. The CDR3 sequence is CASSLALLDVGGYTF. The CDR3 DNA follows: TGTGCCAGCAGCTTAGCGCTGCTCGACGTGGGAGGCTACACCTTC. The whole variable domain, filled in from reference TRBV7-9 and TRBJ1-2, reads DTGVSQNPRHKITKRGQNVTFRCDPISEHNRLYWYRQTLGQGPEFLTYFQNEAQLEKSRLLSDRFSAERPKGSFSTLEIQRTEQGDSAMYLCASSLALLDVGGYTFGSGTRLTVV.